A selection of T cell receptor beta chains follows, all from one sample in a study of T cells in Graves' hyperthyroidism and ophthalmopathy. TCRdb fed the multiplex PCR reads into MiXCR, producing one record per CDR3 protein. The sample carries 700,000 or so distinct CDR3 sequences, about 17% recorded once. Source material: blood. The source is a man younger than 35 with Graves' hyperthyroidism. The CDR3 runs from the conserved cysteine through the conserved F or W. The D gene is left open where the match is weak. Clone size is not always given. Where it is, it says once, few, many or a class for expanded clones.

d_call | clone_size | j_call | v_call | cdr3_aa | cdr3_nt
- | - | TRBJ1-1 | TRBV6-1 | CASTRTLLNTEAFF | TGTGCCAGCACCCGGACACTTTTGAACACTGAAGCTTTCTTT
- | - | TRBJ1-5 | TRBV9 | CASSPNPEEPQHF | TGTGCCAGCAGCCCAAACCCGGAAGAGCCCCAGCATTTT
- | - | TRBJ2-5 | TRBV7-2 | CASSPLDAGPRETQYF | TGTGCCAGCAGCCCCCTGGATGCAGGGCCGCGGGAGACCCAGTACTTC
TRBD2 | - | TRBJ2-1 | TRBV7-8 | CASSSSAGGGYNEQFF | TGTGCCAGCAGTTCCTCAGCGGGAGGGGGCTACAATGAGCAGTTCTTC
TRBD2 | few | TRBJ2-7 | TRBV4-1 | CASSISGGSSYEQYF | TGCGCCAGCAGCATTAGCGGGGGGAGCTCCTACGAGCAGTACTTC
- | - | TRBJ2-2 | TRBV3-1 | CASSQDRVGAYLTGELFF | TGTGCCAGCAGCCAAGATCGTGTGGGGGCCTACCTAACCGGGGAGCTGTTTTTT
TRBD2 | few | TRBJ2-3 | TRBV20-1 | CSATGGGTSTDTQYF | TGCAGTGCGACTGGGGGGGGGACTAGCACAGATACGCAGTATTTT
- | - | TRBJ1-4 | TRBV10-3 | CAISASDGEKLFF | TGTGCCATCAGCGCGAGTGACGGTGAAAAACTGTTTTTT
- | few | TRBJ2-1 | TRBV28 | CASSSGAWGYNEQFF | TGTGCCAGCAGTTCCGGGGCCTGGGGCTACAATGAGCAGTTCTTC
- | few | TRBJ2-2 | TRBV24-1 | CATSDLSVSGELFF | TGTGCCACCAGTGATTTAAGTGTGTCCGGGGAGCTGTTTTTT
- | many | TRBJ2-3 | TRBV18 | CASTQGRDTQYF | TGTGCCAGCACCCAGGGCAGAGATACGCAGTATTTT
- | many | TRBJ2-1 | TRBV7-3 | CASSSQGGEQFF | TGTGCCAGCAGCTCACAGGGTGGCGAGCAGTTCTTC
- | - | TRBJ2-5 | TRBV10-3 | CAIRPGHPQETQYF | TGTGCCATCAGACCGGGACACCCTCAAGAGACCCAGTACTTC
- | few | TRBJ2-3 | TRBV19 | CASSMLAVSTDTQYF | TGTGCCAGTAGTATGTTAGCGGTAAGCACAGATACGCAGTATTTT
- | many | TRBJ1-2 | TRBV12-3/TRBV12-4 | CASSLSRGANGYTF | TGTGCCAGCAGTTTATCACGGGGGGCAAATGGCTACACCTTC
TRBD1 | - | TRBJ1-4 | TRBV20-1 | CSARARGLGEKLFF | TGCAGTGCTAGAGCCAGGGGGCTGGGTGAAAAACTGTTTTTT
- | - | TRBJ1-3 | TRBV29-1 | CSVEGGLGGSSGNTIYF | TGCAGCGTTGAAGGGGGACTGGGGGGCTCCTCTGGAAACACCATATATTTT
TRBD2 | many | TRBJ2-7 | TRBV3-1 | CASSISGSEQYF | TGTGCCAGCAGCATTAGCGGGAGCGAGCAGTACTTC
TRBD1 | - | TRBJ2-1 | TRBV24-1 | CATSDPSKTGGPYNEQFF | TGTGCCACCAGTGATCCCTCCAAGACAGGGGGCCCCTACAATGAGCAGTTCTTC
- | - | TRBJ2-4 | TRBV9 | CASSGKGETKNIQYF | TGTGCCAGCAGCGGTAAGGGCGAGACCAAAAACATTCAGTACTTC
TRBD2 | few | TRBJ2-1 | TRBV20-1 | CSARRLAGVRAYNEQFF | TGCAGTGCTAGAAGACTAGCGGGAGTTCGCGCCTACAATGAGCAGTTCTTC
- | many | TRBJ1-6 | TRBV2 | CASSVQQLNSPLHF | TGTGCCAGCAGTGTGCAACAGCTTAATTCACCCCTCCACTTT
- | many | TRBJ1-5 | TRBV9 | CASSPRGGENQPQHF | TGTGCCAGCAGCCCACGGGGAGGCGAGAATCAGCCCCAGCATTTT
- | many | TRBJ2-7 | TRBV12-3/TRBV12-4 | CASSLVLTAQYF | TGTGCCAGCAGTTTAGTCTTGACTGCGCAGTACTTC
- | many | TRBJ2-2 | TRBV18 | CASSPSGPIHWELFF | TGTGCCAGCTCACCCTCTGGACCTATTCACTGGGAGCTGTTTTTT
- | many | TRBJ2-1 | TRBV7-6 | CASSQAGFLTQFF | TGTGCCAGCAGCCAGGCGGGCTTCCTGACGCAGTTCTTC
- | - | TRBJ1-3 | TRBV7-9 | CASSLSGAYSGNTIYF | TGTGCCAGCAGCTTAAGTGGGGCGTACTCTGGAAACACCATATATTTT
TRBD1 | few | TRBJ2-5 | TRBV6-1 | CASSEEGRGRETQYF | TGTGCCAGCAGTGAAGAAGGCAGGGGGCGAGAGACCCAGTACTTC
TRBD1 | many | TRBJ1-2 | TRBV28 | CASSSGGQGVYGYTF | TGTGCCAGCAGTTCCGGGGGACAGGGCGTCTATGGCTACACCTTC
TRBD2 | few | TRBJ2-3 | TRBV9 | CASSVVAGGITDTQYF | TGTGCCAGCAGCGTTGTAGCGGGAGGGATCACAGATACGCAGTATTTT
- | many | TRBJ1-4 | TRBV30 | CAWGIRLGNEKLFF | TGTGCCTGGGGCATTCGCCTCGGTAATGAAAAACTGTTTTTT
TRBD1 | - | TRBJ2-1 | TRBV20-1 | CSAPHWTGSIRSSYNEQFF | TGCAGTGCTCCCCATTGGACAGGGAGTATAAGGAGCTCCTACAATGAGCAGTTCTTC
- | many | TRBJ2-7 | TRBV27 | CASSFQGREQYF | TGTGCCAGCAGTTTTCAGGGGAGAGAGCAGTACTTC
- | few | TRBJ2-7 | TRBV4-3 | CASSQVGGGNAYEQYF | TGCGCCAGCAGCCAAGTTGGTGGAGGGAACGCCTACGAGCAGTACTTC
- | many | TRBJ2-7 | TRBV28 | CASAQGFIIGEQYF | TGTGCCAGCGCACAGGGTTTTATTATAGGGGAGCAGTACTTC
- | few | TRBJ2-2 | TRBV5-1 | CASSDAYGELFF | TGCGCCAGCAGCGACGCTTACGGGGAGCTGTTTTTT
- | few | TRBJ1-1 | TRBV6-1 | CASSEEEQSGAFF | TGTGCCAGCAGTGAAGAGGAACAGAGCGGAGCTTTCTTT
TRBD2 | few | TRBJ2-7 | TRBV2 | CASIPTSGTYHEQYF | TGTGCCAGCATCCCTACTAGCGGAACTTATCACGAGCAGTACTTC
- | - | TRBJ2-7 | TRBV6-2/TRBV6-3 | CASSQGGFEQYF | TGTGCCAGCAGTCAAGGGGGTTTCGAGCAGTACTTC
- | - | TRBJ2-7 | TRBV20-1 | CSASPLALASYEQYF | TGCAGTGCTAGCCCCCTAGCGCTCGCCTCCTACGAGCAGTACTTC
TRBD1 | many | TRBJ1-1 | TRBV20-1 | CSARGIRTGKTEAFF | TGCAGTGCTAGAGGTATCCGGACAGGTAAGACTGAAGCTTTCTTT
- | many | TRBJ2-5 | TRBV7-2 | CASSLASAEETQYF | TGTGCCAGCAGCTTAGCCTCCGCGGAAGAGACCCAGTACTTC
- | - | TRBJ2-2 | TRBV10-3 | CAISESGSGTGELFF | TGTGCCATCAGTGAGAGTGGGAGTGGCACCGGGGAGCTGTTTTTT
TRBD2 | - | TRBJ2-3 | TRBV2 | CATRGSASLRDTQYF | TGTGCCACCCGCGGGAGCGCTAGCTTGAGAGATACGCAGTATTTT
TRBD1 | - | TRBJ2-1 | TRBV10-3 | CAIEQGQGSYNEQFF | TGTGCCATCGAACAGGGACAGGGGTCCTACAATGAGCAGTTCTTC
- | few | TRBJ1-4 | TRBV7-2 | CASSWRAVSEKLFF | TGTGCCAGCAGCTGGAGGGCGGTTAGCGAAAAACTGTTTTTT
- | few | TRBJ2-7 | TRBV7-9 | CASSSLNRGSYEQYF | TGTGCCAGCAGCTCGCTAAATCGGGGGTCCTACGAGCAGTACTTC
- | many | TRBJ2-7 | TRBV20-1 | CSARKAGVYEQYF | TGCAGTGCTAGAAAGGCAGGAGTCTACGAGCAGTACTTC
- | many | TRBJ2-3 | TRBV24-1 | CATSDSDTDTQYF | TGTGCCACCAGTGATTCAGACACAGATACGCAGTATTTT
- | many | TRBJ2-1 | TRBV28 | CATGETYNEQFF | TGTGCCACAGGGGAAACCTACAATGAGCAGTTCTTC
- | - | TRBJ2-3 | TRBV19 | CASSIGGSTDTQYF | TGTGCCAGTAGTATTGGAGGAAGCACAGATACGCAGTATTTT
TRBD2 | - | TRBJ2-7 | TRBV28 | CASSFGYRGGQYF | TGTGCCAGCAGTTTTGGTTACCGCGGGGGGCAGTACTTC
- | - | TRBJ2-3 | TRBV13 | CASSPERPYSTDTQYF | TGTGCCAGCAGCCCAGAGCGGCCTTATAGCACAGATACGCAGTATTTT
- | many | TRBJ1-6 | TRBV6-1 | CAIGQRRNSPLHF | TGTGCCATCGGACAGAGGCGGAATTCACCCCTCCACTTT
- | - | TRBJ1-6 | TRBV2 | CASGRDDSPLHF | TGTGCCAGCGGCCGTGATGATTCACCCCTCCACTTT
- | many | TRBJ2-1 | TRBV29-1 | CSVRRDRSYNEQFF | TGCAGCGTTCGAAGGGACCGCTCCTACAATGAGCAGTTCTTC
TRBD2 | many | TRBJ2-1 | TRBV27 | CASSSRTSTSSYNEQFF | TGTGCCAGCAGTTCACGGACTAGCACGAGCTCCTACAATGAGCAGTTCTTC